This T cell receptor (beta chain) is from a study of regulatory T cells in long-lasting Graves disease. General study results and limits: TRBV28, TRBJ1-2 and TRBJ2-5 were favored in persistent disease.

This clonotype was seen ten or more times. What it binds is not known. Assembly of TCR beta libraries relied on iRepertoire HTBI primers together with Arm-PCR of CDR3 regions. In the original analysis: Sample data revealed approximately 62 TRBV and over twelve TRBJ segments. A single record per CDR3 protein comes from TCRdb applying MiXCR to the multiplex PCR reads. The V and J calls, along with clone size, are taken from TCRdb and not from the paper's own processing. The table records a few hundred thousand distinct CDR3 sequences, approximately 15% of them present only once. Stated time point: newly diagnosed GD, antithyroid drugs for less than 3 months. The TCR library was prepared using RNA isolated from PBMCs. It was American Thyroid Association guidelines that determined Graves' disease diagnosis. From germline, CDR1 is SNHLY and CDR2 FYNNEI. The ends were cut back, 6 bases at V and 0 bases at J, with 9 bases in the middle. This CDR3 region has 14 residues.

The same sample was also used in a study of T cells in Graves' hyperthyroidism and ophthalmopathy. That work contributes: HTBI primers were employed in a first-round RT-PCR of the TCR CDR3.

The sample here was peripheral blood mononuclear cells (PBMCs), taken at new diagnosis, from a patient treated with antithyroid drugs. The receptor was derived from a man aged 30 to 39 with Graves disease. The rearrangement links TRBV2 to TRBJ2-4, with D unresolved. The CDR3 DNA reads TGTGCCAGCAGGGTGGGCTTAGCCAAAAACATTCAGTACTTC. The encoded protein is CASRVGLAKNIQYF.